The 18 T cell receptor beta chains below come from one sample, sequenced in a study of beta chain features in type 1 diabetes. Every isolated RNA sample was fully reverse transcribed, so sequencing captured expressed TCRB transcripts. Measured with immunoSEQ multiplex PCR; TCRdb has only the in-frame clones, and not every one. The sample has under 250,000 clones, about a tenth seen once. The sequencing sample was made of central memory CD4+ T cells from blood. These receptors were collected from a man aged 18 to 30 in good health.

This chain links TRBV15 with TRBJ1-5; no firm D call. The CDR3 length is 15 residues. The V end lost 0 bases, the J end lost 9 bases, and 15 bases lay between the germline ends. Per the germline V gene, CDR1 is LNHNV and CDR2 is YYDKDF (reference sequence). The CDR3 reads CATSRDMGRILPQHF. The CDR3 nucleotides are TGTGCCACCAGCAGAGATATGGGCAGAATTCTGCCCCAGCATTTT.

The rearrangement uses TRBV5-1 and TRBJ2-7, with D unclear. V lost 4 bases, J lost 0 bases, and 11 bases lay in between. This CDR3 contains 14 residues. CDR1 is SGHRS and CDR2 is YFSETQ in the germline V gene. CDR3 coding DNA: TGCGCCAGCAGCGTCGGTATCTACTCCTACGAGCAGTACTTC. Translation: CASSVGIYSYEQYF.

This clone came up many times. The chain links TRBV10-3 to TRBJ2-3, with D maybe TRBD2 (5 bases). The germline V and J ends were trimmed by 7 bases and 5 bases, with 10 bases remaining between them. The V gene's germline CDR1 is ENHRY and CDR2 SYGVKD. This CDR3 spans 12 amino acids. The CDR3 is CAIKLAGDTQYF. DNA of the CDR3: TGTGCCATCAAGTTGGCGGGAGATACGCAGTATTTT.

V and J are TRBV5-4 and TRBJ2-7; tentative D call: TRBD2 (6 bases). The CDR3 has 15 residues. Trimming cost V 4 bases and J 2 bases, with 16 bases left between them. The germline V gene encodes CDR1 SGHNT and CDR2 YYREEE (reference sequence). DNA of the CDR3: TGTGCCAGCAGCCCCCGGAGGGCCGGGACCTACGAGCAGTACTTC. It translates to CASSPRRAGTYEQYF. The variable domain in full, with the rest retrieved from reference TRBV5-4 and TRBJ2-7, is ETGVTQSPTHLIKTRGQQVTLRCSSQSGHNTVSWYQQALGQGPQFIFQYYREEENGRGNFPPRFSGLQFPNYSSELNVNALELDDSALYLCASSPRRAGTYEQYFGPGTRLTVT.

In this sample, this clone turned up a few times. Mismatch with germline at one junction end may stem from a read error. The V gene is TRBV6-6, the J gene TRBJ2-5; TRBD1 aligns across 9 bases. CDR3 length: 15 amino acids. Germline CDR1 reads MNHNY; CDR2 reads SVGAGI (reference sequence). CDR3 bases: TGTGCCATCAGTGACCCGGGACAGGGTTTGGAGACCCAGTACTTC. This codes for CAISDPGQGLETQYF.

The gene calls are TRBV30 and TRBJ1-2, with TRBD1 as a possible D gene (5 bases). V was shortened by 4 bases and J by 3 bases, with 15 bases between the two germline ends. Germline values: CDR1 GTSNPN, CDR2 SVGIG (reference sequence). This CDR3 comprises 14 residues. CDR3 coding DNA: TGTGCCTGGATACGTGAGGAGGGGCACTATGGCTACACCTTC. It is translated as CAWIREEGHYGYTF.

This clone was seen more than once but under ten times. V and J are TRBV9 and TRBJ2-1; the D gene is possibly TRBD1 (5 bases). V dropped 3 bases and J dropped 4 bases, with 14 bases sitting between them. CDR1 and CDR2 (germline): SGDLS, YYNGEE. The CDR3 totals 15 residues. The CDR3 reads CASSEWTTSYNEQFF. For the CDR3, the DNA is TGTGCCAGCAGCGAGTGGACAACCTCTTACAATGAGCAGTTCTTC.

There are a few counts of this clone. This chain links TRBV29-1 with TRBJ2-1; 10 bases fit TRBD2. The CDR3 loop spans 14 amino acids. The ends lost 4 bases at V and 9 bases at J; junction bases unmatched: 9. CDR1 and CDR2 from the germline V gene are SQVTM and ANQGSEA. CDR3 sequence: CSVGSSSGRAEQFF. The DNA for the CDR3 is TGCAGCGTTGGCTCCTCTAGCGGGAGAGCTGAGCAGTTCTTC.

The CDR3 region is CASSLGQSSGSEQFF. The CDR3 bases are TGCGCCAGCAGCTTGGGGCAGTCTAGCGGGAGTGAGCAGTTCTTC. V and J are TRBV5-1 and TRBJ2-1; 10 bases map to TRBD2. Germline V gene sequence: CDR1 SGHRS, CDR2 YFSETQ. The CDR3 is made up of 15 amino acids. Trimming removed 0 bases from V and 9 bases from J; junction bases left unmatched: 6.

This CDR3 reads CASSPGQATYEQYF. The CDR3 nucleotides are TGCGCCAGCAGCCCAGGGCAGGCCACCTACGAGCAGTACTTC. The chain is built from TRBV5-1 and TRBJ2-7, with a tentative D call TRBD1 (5 bases). Per the germline V gene, CDR1 is SGHRS and CDR2 is YFSETQ. Trimming pared 4 bases from V and 2 bases from J, leaving 13 bases between. This CDR3 has 14 residues.

This clone occurred a few times. The chain is built from TRBV7-9 and TRBJ2-7; D is ambiguous. CDR3 length: 13 residues. Germline values: CDR1 SEHNR, CDR2 FQNEAQ (reference sequence). V gave up 5 bases and J gave up 3 bases, with 11 bases separating them. CDR3 sequence (DNA): TGTGCCAGCAGCGGTACGAGAAGCTACGAGCAGTACTTC. Its protein is CASSGTRSYEQYF.

This clone was counted many times. The chain has TRBV5-6 and TRBJ2-3; 9 nucleotides align to TRBD2. Germline V gives CDR1 SGHDT, CDR2 YYEEEE. This CDR3 has 19 residues. The V and J ends lost 2 bases and 2 bases, in that order; junction bases with no gene match: 15. CDR3 DNA: TGTGCCAGCAGCTTAGGCGGGAGGGCTCTTATTTCCTTCACAGATACGCAGTATTTT. As protein: CASSLGGRALISFTDTQYF.

The chain uses TRBV6-6 and TRBJ2-4; 9 nucleotides align to TRBD2. The CDR3 consists of 16 residues. Germline CDR1 MNHNY, CDR2 SVGAGI (reference sequence). V gave up 6 bases and J gave up 0 bases; unmatched junction bases: 6. The chain's CDR3 is CASSHQAGGAKNIQYF. The CDR3 DNA reads TGTGCCAGCAGCCACCAAGCGGGAGGAGCCAAAAACATTCAGTACTTC.

This chain joins TRBV19 and TRBJ2-7; possibly TRBD1 or TRBD2 for D (5 bases each). CDR1 LNHDA and CDR2 SQIVND come from the germline V gene (reference sequence). The CDR3 has 14 amino acids. V was trimmed by 5 bases and J by 1 base, leaving 12 bases between them. The CDR3 spells CASSSRDGSYEQYF. The CDR3 region has the DNA TGTGCCAGTAGTTCCCGGGACGGATCCTACGAGCAGTACTTC. The full variable domain, with the rest looked up from reference TRBV19 and TRBJ2-7, is DGGITQSPKYLFRKEGQNVTLSCEQNLNHDAMYWYRQDPGQGLRLIYYSQIVNDFQKGDIAEGYSVSREKKESFPLTVTSAQKNPTAFYLCASSSRDGSYEQYFGPGTRLTVT.

For the CDR3, the DNA is TGTGCCAGCAGCTTGGGTTTTGTGACGGCCCAAGAGACCCAGTACTTC. Amino acids: CASSLGFVTAQETQYF. The chain recombines TRBV7-9 with TRBJ2-5; D is undetermined. The CDR3 totals 16 residues. The V gene's germline CDR1 is SEHNR and CDR2 FQNEAQ (reference sequence). V was clipped by 3 bases and J by 1 base, with 15 bases between them.

This clone was seen a few times. CDR3 bases: TGCGCCAGCAGCGTTGGTCGGGAACGGGAGCAGTACTTC. Its protein is CASSVGREREQYF. The V call is TRBV5-1, the J call TRBJ2-7; D might be TRBD2 (5 bases). There are 13 residues in the CDR3. Germline CDR1 and CDR2: SGHRS and YFSETQ. V gave up 4 bases and J gave up 7 bases, with 15 bases separating them. The variable domain in full, completed from reference TRBV5-1 and TRBJ2-7, reads KAGVTQTPRYLIKTRGQQVTLSCSPISGHRSVSWYQQTPGQGLQFLFEYFSETQRNKGNFPGRFSGRQFSNSRSEMNVSTLELGDSALYLCASSVGREREQYFGPGTRLTVT.

The V and J genes are TRBV2 and TRBJ1-4; 7 bases align to TRBD1. This CDR3 contains 15 residues. Germline V gives CDR1 SNHLY, CDR2 FYNNEI. Trimming cost V 6 bases and J 8 bases; bases outside gene matches: 12. CDR3 region: CASSLQGSVGEKLFF. Written as DNA, the CDR3 is TGTGCCAGCAGCCTACAGGGGTCGGTTGGAGAAAAACTGTTTTTT.

This clone was picked up a small number of times. The chain uses TRBV2 and TRBJ2-1; the match to TRBD1 covers 7 bases. V was clipped by 5 bases and J by 3 bases; unmatched bases: 4. This CDR3 spans 14 amino acids. Germline assignment: CDR1 SNHLY and CDR2 FYNNEI. CDR3 nucleotides: TGTGCCAGCAGTCCACAGGGGCGCTACAATGAGCAGTTCTTC. It is translated as CASSPQGRYNEQFF.